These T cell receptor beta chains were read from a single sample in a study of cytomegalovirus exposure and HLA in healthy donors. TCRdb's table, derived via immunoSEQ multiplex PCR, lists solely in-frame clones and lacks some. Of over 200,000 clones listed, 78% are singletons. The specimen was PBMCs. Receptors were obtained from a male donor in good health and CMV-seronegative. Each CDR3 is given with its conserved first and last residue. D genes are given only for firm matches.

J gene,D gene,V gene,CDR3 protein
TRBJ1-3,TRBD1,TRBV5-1,CASSREVQGTSGNTIYF
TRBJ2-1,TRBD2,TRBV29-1,CSASTVAGGPVNEQFF
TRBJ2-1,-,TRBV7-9,CASSFRGSNEQFF
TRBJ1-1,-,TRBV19,CASSITGGPPFEAFF
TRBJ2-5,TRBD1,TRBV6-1,CASSVVGGGETQYF
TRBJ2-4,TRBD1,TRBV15,CATSKPGTGGNIQYF
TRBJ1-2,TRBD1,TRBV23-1,CASGQTVSRGAYGYTF
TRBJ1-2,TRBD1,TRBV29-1,CSVTGGYGYTF
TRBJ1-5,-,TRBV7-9,CASSFGTGNQPQHF
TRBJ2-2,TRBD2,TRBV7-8,CASSLVGGAGELFF
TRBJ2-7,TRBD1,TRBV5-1,CASSSGDSFYEQYF
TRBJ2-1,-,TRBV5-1,CASSKESSYNEQFF
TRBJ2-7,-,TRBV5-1,CASSLTIHEQYF
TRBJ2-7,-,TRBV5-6,CASSFGTVQGGYEQYF
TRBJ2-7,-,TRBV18,CASSPEDGGLSYEQYF
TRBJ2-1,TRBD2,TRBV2,CASSRGLAGFSLTGNEQFF